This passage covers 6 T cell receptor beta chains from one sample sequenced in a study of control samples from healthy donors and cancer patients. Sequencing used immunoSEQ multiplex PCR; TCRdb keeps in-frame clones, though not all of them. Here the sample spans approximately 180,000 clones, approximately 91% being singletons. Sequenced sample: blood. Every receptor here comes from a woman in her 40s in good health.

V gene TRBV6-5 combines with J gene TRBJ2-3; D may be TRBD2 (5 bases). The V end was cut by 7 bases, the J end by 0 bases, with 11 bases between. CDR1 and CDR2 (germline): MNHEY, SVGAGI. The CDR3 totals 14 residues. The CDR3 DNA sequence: TGTGCCAGCACCCCGGGAACTAGCACAGATACGCAGTATTTT. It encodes CASTPGTSTDTQYF.

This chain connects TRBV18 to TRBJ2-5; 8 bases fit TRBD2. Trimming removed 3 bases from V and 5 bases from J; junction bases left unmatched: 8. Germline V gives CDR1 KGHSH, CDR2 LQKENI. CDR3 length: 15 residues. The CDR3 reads CASSPTSGGRETQYF. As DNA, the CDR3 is TGTGCCAGCTCACCGACAAGCGGGGGTCGGGAGACCCAGTACTTC.

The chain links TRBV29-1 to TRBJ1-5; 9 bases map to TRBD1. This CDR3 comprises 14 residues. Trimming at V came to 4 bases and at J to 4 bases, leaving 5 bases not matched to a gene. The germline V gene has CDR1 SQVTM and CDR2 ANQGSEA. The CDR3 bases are TGCAGCGTTGCCGCCGGGACAGGGAATCAGCCCCAGCATTTT. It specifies CSVAAGTGNQPQHF.

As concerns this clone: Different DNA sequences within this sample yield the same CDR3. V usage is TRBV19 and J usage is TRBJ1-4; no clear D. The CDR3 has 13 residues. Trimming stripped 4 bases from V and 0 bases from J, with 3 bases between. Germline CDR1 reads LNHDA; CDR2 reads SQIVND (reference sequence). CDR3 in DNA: TGTGCCAGTAGTACGGCAACTAATGAAAAACTGTTTTTT. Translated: CASSTATNEKLFF.

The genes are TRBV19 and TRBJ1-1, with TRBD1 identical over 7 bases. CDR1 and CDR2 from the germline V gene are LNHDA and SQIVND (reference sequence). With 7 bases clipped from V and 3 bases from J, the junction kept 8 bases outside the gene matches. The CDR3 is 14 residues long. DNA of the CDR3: TGTGCCAGTACAGTGCGACAGGGTGACACTGAAGCTTTCTTT. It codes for CASTVRQGDTEAFF. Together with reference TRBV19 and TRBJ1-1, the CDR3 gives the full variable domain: DGGITQSPKYLFRKEGQNVTLSCEQNLNHDAMYWYRQDPGQGLRLIYYSQIVNDFQKGDIAEGYSVSREKKESFPLTVTSAQKNPTAFYLCASTVRQGDTEAFFGQGTRLTVV.

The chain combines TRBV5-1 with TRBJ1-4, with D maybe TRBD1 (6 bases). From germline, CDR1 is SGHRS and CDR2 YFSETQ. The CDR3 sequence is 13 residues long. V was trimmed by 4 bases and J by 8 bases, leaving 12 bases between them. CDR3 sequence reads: CASSPRGGEKLFF. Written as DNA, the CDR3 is TGCGCCAGCAGCCCCAGGGGTGGAGAAAAACTGTTTTTT. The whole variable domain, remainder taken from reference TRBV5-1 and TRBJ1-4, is KAGVTQTPRYLIKTRGQQVTLSCSPISGHRSVSWYQQTPGQGLQFLFEYFSETQRNKGNFPGRFSGRQFSNSRSEMNVSTLELGDSALYLCASSPRGGEKLFFGSGTQLSVL.